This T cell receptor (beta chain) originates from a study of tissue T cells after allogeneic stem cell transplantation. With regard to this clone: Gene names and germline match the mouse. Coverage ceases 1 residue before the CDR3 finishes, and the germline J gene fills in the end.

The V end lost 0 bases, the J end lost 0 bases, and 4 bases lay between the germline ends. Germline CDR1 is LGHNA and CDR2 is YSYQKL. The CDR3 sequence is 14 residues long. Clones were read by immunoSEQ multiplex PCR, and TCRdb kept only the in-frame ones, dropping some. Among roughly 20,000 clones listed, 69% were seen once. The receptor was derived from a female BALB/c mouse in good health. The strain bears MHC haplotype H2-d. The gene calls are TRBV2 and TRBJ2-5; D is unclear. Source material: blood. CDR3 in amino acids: CASSQDSNQDTQYF. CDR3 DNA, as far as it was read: TGTGCCAGCAGCCAAGACAGTAACCAAGACACCCAGTAC.